This T cell receptor (beta chain) was recovered during a study of blood T cell repertoires in COVID-19. Whole-study context: T cells, B-cell-depleted T cells, or PBMCs provided the cDNA or gDNA that served as material.

The CDR3 totals 14 residues. CDR1 and CDR2 (germline): SNHLY, FYNNEI. With V trimmed by 6 bases and J by 5 bases, 7 bases remained unmatched. Profiled with immunoSEQ multiplex PCR; TCRdb holds only in-frame clones, not every one. Among approximately 470,000 clones, about nine tenths were seen once, and the ten largest hold 0.7%. This TCR was sampled from a woman aged 18-35 years who had recovered from COVID-19. This chain links TRBV2 with TRBJ1-1, with 9 positions matching TRBD1. Sequencing was performed on PBMCs or T cells enriched from blood (not recorded which). CDR3: CASRPHDRGTEAFF. The CDR3 DNA reads TGTGCCAGCAGGCCTCACGACAGGGGGACTGAAGCTTTCTTT.